A single sample gave rise to the 3 T cell receptor beta chains below, sequenced in a study of early T cells in non-severe SARS-CoV-2 infection (dated by TCRdb to 2020 to 2022). Library preparation employed 5' RACE. Sequencing was performed on a NextSeq 500. In-frame beta chains were kept once TCRdb had trimmed the public reads at Q25 with fastp and called clones with MiXCR. One record per CDR3 amino acid sequence lists the most common genes and DNA. Present in this sample are about 26,000 distinct CDR3 sequences, just over 4% of which were seen just once. The ten top clones hold around 6.2% of the sample. Sequencing was carried out using whole blood. The receptors derive from an adult who was a healthcare worker with PCR-confirmed SARS-CoV-2 infection or an uninfected control (not recorded which).

This clonotype was counted many times. The chain combines TRBV6-5 with TRBJ2-2; the match to TRBD2 covers 13 bases. Germline V lookup: CDR1 MNHEY, CDR2 SVGAGI. The CDR3 totals 16 residues. Trimming cost V 4 bases and J 4 bases; bases outside gene matches: 3. The CDR3 here is CASSSLAGGRTGELFF. DNA of the CDR3: TGTGCCAGCAGTTCACTAGCGGGGGGGCGCACCGGGGAGCTGTTTTTT.

In this sample, this clonotype is medium-sized. The chain employs TRBV7-8 and TRBJ2-2, with 7 positions matching TRBD1. The length of the CDR3 is 18 residues. Germline CDR1 and CDR2: SGHVS and FQNEAQ. Trimming at V came to 5 bases and at J to 5 bases, leaving 17 bases not matched to a gene. The CDR3 spells CASSNPRQGSSGTGELFF. Here the CDR3 DNA reads TGTGCCAGCAGCAACCCTCGACAGGGAAGTAGTGGAACCGGGGAGCTGTTTTTT.

This clonotype was counted many times. The chain links TRBV7-2 to TRBJ2-7, with 7 bases identical to TRBD2. The CDR3 consists of 14 residues. V lost 5 bases and J lost 4; bases outside the gene matches: 8. CDR1 and CDR2 from the germline V gene are SGHTA and FQGNSA. CDR3 coding DNA: TGTGCCAGCAGCCGGTGGGCGGGGGTTTACGAGCAGTACTTC. This encodes CASSRWAGVYEQYF.